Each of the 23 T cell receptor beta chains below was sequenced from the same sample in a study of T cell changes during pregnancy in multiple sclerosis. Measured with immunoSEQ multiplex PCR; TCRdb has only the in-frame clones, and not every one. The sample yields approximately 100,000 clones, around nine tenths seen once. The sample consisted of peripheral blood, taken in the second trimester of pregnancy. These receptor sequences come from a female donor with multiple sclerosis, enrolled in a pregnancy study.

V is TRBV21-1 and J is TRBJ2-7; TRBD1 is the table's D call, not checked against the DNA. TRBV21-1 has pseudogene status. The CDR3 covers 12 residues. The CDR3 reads CASSKAGHEQYF. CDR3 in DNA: TGTGCCAGCAGCAAAGCGGGGCACGAGCAGTACTTC.

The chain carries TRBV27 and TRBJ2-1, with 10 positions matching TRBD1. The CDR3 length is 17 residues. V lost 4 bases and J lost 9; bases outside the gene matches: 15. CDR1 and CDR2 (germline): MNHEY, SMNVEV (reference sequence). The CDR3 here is CASSWNSGTGVSGEQFF. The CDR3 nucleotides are TGTGCCAGCAGTTGGAATTCGGGGACAGGGGTTTCCGGTGAGCAGTTCTTC.

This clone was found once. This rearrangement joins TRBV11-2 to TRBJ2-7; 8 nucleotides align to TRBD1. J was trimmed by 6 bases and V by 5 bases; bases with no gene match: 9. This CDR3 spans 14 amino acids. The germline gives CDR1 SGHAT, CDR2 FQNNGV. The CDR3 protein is CASSKAGTGLEQYF. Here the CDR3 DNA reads TGTGCCAGCAGCAAAGCCGGGACAGGCCTCGAGCAGTACTTC. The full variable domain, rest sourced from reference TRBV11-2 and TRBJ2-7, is EAGVAQSPRYKIIEKRQSVAFWCNPISGHATLYWYQQILGQGPKLLIQFQNNGVVDDSQLPKDRFSAERLKGVDSTLKIQPAKLEDSAVYLCASSKAGTGLEQYFGPGTRLTVT.

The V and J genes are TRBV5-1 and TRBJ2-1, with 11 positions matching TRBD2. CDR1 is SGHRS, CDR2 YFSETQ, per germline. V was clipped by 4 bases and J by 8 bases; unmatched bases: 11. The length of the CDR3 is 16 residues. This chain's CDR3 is CASSAGTSGLGDEQFF. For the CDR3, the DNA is TGCGCCAGCAGCGCCGGGACTAGCGGATTGGGCGATGAGCAGTTCTTC.

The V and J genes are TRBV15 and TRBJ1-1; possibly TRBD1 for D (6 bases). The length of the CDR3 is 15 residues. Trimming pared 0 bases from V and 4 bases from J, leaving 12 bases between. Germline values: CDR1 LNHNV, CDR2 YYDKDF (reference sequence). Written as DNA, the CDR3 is TGTGCCACCAGCAGAGAGAAGGGGGGGTCCACTGAAGCTTTCTTT. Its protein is CATSREKGGSTEAFF.

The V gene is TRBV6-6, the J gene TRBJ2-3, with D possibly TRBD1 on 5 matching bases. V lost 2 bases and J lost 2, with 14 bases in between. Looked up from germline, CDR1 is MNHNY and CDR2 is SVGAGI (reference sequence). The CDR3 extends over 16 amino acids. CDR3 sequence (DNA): TGTGCCAGCAGTTACCCTTCAGGGATGCCCACAGATACGCAGTATTTT. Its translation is CASSYPSGMPTDTQYF.

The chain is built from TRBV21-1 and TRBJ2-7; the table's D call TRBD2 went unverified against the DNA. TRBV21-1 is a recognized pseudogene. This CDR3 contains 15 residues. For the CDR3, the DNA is TGTGCCAGCAGCAAGCGGGCTAGAGCCTCCTACGAGCAGTACTTC. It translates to CASSKRARASYEQYF.

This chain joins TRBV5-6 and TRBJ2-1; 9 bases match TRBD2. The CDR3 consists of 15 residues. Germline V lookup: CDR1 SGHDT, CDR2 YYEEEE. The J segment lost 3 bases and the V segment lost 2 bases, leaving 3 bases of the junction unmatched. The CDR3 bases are TGTGCCAGCAGCTTAGCGGGGGGCCGCTACAATGAGCAGTTCTTC. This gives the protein CASSLAGGRYNEQFF.

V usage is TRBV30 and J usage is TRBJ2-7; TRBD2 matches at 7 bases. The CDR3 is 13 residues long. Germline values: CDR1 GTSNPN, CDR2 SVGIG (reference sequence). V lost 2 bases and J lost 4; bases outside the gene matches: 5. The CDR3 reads CAWSWVGGYEQYF. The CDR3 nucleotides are TGTGCCTGGAGTTGGGTGGGGGGGTACGAGCAGTACTTC.

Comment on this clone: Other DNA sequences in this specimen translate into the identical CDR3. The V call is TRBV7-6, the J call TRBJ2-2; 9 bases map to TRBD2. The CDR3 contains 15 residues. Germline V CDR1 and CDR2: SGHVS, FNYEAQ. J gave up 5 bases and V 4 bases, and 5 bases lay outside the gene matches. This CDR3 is CASSWGSGGTGELFF. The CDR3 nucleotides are TGTGCCAGCAGCTGGGGTAGCGGGGGAACCGGGGAGCTGTTTTTT.

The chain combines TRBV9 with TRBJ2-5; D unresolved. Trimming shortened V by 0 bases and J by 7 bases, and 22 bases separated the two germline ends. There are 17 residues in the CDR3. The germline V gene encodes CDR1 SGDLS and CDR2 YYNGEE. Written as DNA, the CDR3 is TGTGCCAGCAGCGTAGAAGGCGCAGGCGCCACCCTGGGGACCCAGTACTTC. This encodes CASSVEGAGATLGTQYF.

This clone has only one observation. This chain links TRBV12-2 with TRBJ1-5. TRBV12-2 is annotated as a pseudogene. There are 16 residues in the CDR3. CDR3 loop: CASRLSRNTSNQPQHF. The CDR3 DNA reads TGTGCAAGTCGCTTATCGCGGAACACGAGCAATCAGCCCCAGCATTTT.

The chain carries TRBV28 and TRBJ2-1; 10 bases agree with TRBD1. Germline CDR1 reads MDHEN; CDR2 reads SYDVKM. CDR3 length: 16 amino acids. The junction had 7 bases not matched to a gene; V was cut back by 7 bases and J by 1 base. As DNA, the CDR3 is TGTGCCAGCACCGGGACAGGGGTTAGATCCTACAATGAGCAGTTCTTC. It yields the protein CASTGTGVRSYNEQFF.

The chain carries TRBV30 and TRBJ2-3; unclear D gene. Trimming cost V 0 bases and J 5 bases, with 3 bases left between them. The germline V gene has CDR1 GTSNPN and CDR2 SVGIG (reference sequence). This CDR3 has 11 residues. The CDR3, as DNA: TGTGCCTGGAGTGTACAAGATACGCAGTATTTT. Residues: CAWSVQDTQYF.

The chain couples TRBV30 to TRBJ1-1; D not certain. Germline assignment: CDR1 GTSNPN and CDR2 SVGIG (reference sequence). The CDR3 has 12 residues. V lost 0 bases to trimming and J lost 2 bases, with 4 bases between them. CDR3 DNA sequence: TGTGCCTGGAGTGTCAGAAACACTGAAGCTTTCTTT. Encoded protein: CAWSVRNTEAFF.

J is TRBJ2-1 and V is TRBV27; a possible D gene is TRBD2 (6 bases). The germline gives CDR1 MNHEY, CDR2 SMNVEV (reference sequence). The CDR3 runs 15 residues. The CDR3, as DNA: TGTGCAACGGGTAGCGGACATAACTTCTACAATGAGCAGTTCTTC. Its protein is CATGSGHNFYNEQFF.

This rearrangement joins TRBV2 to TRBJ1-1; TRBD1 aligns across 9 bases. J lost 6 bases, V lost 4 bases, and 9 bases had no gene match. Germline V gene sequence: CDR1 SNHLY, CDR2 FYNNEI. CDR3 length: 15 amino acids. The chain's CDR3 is CASSVSQGALAEAFF. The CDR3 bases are TGTGCCAGCAGTGTATCACAGGGGGCTCTCGCTGAAGCTTTCTTT.

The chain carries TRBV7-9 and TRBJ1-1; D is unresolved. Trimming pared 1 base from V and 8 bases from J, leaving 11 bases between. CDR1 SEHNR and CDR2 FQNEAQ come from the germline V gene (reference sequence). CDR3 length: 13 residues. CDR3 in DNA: TGTGCCAGCAGCTTAGGAGGCAGTTCAGAAGCTTTCTTT. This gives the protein CASSLGGSSEAFF.

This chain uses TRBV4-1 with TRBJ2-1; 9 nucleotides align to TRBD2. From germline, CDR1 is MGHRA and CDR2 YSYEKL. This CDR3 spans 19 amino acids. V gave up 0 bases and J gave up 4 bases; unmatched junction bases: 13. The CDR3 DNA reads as TGCGCCAGCAGCCAAGATCGTCCAGCGGGGGGATGGGGGTACAATGAGCAGTTCTTC. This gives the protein CASSQDRPAGGWGYNEQFF.

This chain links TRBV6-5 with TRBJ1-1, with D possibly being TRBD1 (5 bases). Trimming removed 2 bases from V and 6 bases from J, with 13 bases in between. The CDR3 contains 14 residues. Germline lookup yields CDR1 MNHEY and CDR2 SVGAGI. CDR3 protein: CASSYQGKAPEAFF. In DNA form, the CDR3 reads TGTGCCAGCAGTTACCAGGGAAAGGCCCCTGAAGCTTTCTTT.

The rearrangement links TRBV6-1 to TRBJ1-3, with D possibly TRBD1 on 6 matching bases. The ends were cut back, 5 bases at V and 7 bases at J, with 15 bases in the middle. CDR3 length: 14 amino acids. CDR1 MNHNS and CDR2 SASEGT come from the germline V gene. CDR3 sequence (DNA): TGTGCCAGCAGTCACAGGGAAGCGGTGAACACCATATATTTT. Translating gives CASSHREAVNTIYF.

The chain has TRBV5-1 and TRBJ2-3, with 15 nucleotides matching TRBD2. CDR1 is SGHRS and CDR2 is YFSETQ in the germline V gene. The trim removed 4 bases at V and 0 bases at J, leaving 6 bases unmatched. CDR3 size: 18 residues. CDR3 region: CASSLRTSGGGSTDTQYF. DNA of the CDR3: TGCGCCAGCAGCCTACGGACTAGCGGGGGGGGAAGCACAGATACGCAGTATTTT.

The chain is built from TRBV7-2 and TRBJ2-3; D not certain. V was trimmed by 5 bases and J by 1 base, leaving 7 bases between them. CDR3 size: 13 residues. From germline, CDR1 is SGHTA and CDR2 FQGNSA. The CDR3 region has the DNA TGTGCCAGCAGCCCGCCGGGCACAGATACGCAGTATTTT. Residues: CASSPPGTDTQYF.